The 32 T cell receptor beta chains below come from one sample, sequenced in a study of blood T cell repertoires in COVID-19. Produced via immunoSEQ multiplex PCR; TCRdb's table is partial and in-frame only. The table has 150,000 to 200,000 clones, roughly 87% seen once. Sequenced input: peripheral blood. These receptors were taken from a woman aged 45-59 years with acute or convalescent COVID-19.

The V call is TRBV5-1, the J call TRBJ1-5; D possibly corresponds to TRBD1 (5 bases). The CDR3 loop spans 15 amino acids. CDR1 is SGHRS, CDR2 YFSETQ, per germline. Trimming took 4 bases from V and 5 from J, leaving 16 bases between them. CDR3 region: CASSPGGGGDQPQHF. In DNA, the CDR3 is TGCGCCAGCAGCCCCGGCGGGGGGGGAGATCAGCCCCAGCATTTT.

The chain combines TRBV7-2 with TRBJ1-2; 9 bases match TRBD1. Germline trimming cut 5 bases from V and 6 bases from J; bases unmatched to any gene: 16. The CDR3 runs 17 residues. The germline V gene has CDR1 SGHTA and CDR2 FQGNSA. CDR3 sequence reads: CASSQNQPGQGNHGYTF. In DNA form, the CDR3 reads TGTGCCAGCAGCCAAAACCAACCGGGACAGGGAAACCATGGCTACACCTTC.

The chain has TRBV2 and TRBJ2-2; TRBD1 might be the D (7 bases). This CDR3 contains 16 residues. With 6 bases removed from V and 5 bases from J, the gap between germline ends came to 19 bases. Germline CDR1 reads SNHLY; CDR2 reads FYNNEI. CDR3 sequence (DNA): TGTGCCAGCAGACTCCGGGGGACAGCCGTTACCGGGGAGCTGTTTTTT. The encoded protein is CASRLRGTAVTGELFF. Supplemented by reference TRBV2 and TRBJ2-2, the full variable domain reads EPEVTQTPSHQVTQMGQEVILRCVPISNHLYFYWYRQILGQKVEFLVSFYNNEISEKSEIFDDQFSVERPDGSNFTLKIRSTKLEDSAMYFCASRLRGTAVTGELFFGEGSRLTVL.

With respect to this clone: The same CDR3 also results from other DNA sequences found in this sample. The CDR3 coding sequence is TGCGCCAGCAGCTTGGAAGGAGGATCTGGAAACACCATATATTTT. Protein product: CASSLEGGSGNTIYF. The chain couples TRBV5-1 to TRBJ1-3; D gene unclear. The V end lost 0 bases, the J end lost 1 base, and 8 bases lay between the germline ends. Germline-derived CDR1 and CDR2 are SGHRS and YFSETQ. The CDR3 covers 15 residues.

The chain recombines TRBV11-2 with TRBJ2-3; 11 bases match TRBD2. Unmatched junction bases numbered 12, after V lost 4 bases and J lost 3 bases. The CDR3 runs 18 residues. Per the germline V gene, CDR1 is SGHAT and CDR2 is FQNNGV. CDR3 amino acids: CASSSRGSGRGNTDTQYF. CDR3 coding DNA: TGTGCCAGCAGCTCCCGGGGTAGCGGGAGGGGGAATACAGATACGCAGTATTTT.

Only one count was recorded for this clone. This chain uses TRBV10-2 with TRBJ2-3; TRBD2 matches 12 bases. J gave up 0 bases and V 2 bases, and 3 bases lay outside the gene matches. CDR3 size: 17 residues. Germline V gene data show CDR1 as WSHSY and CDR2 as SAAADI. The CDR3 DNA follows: TGCGCCAGCAGTGAGCTAGCGGGGGGGCATAGCACAGATACGCAGTATTTT. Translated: CASSELAGGHSTDTQYF.

CDR3 nucleotide sequence: TGTGCCAGCAGCCACTTGGACAGGAATAACTATGGCTACACCTTC. Its protein is CASSHLDRNNYGYTF. The chain has TRBV3-1 (or the pseudogene TRBV3-2) and TRBJ1-2, with TRBD1 identical over 7 bases. The trim removed 3 bases at V and 1 base at J, leaving 5 bases unmatched. The CDR3 extends over 15 amino acids. Germline values: CDR1 LGHDT, CDR2 YNNKEL (reference sequence).

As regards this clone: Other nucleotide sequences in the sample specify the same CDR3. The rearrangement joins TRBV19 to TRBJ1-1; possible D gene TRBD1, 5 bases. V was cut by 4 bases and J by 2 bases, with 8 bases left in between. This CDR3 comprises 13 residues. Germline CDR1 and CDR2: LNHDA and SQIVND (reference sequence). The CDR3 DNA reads TGTGCCAGTAGTAGGGGGGTAAACACTGAAGCTTTCTTT. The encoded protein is CASSRGVNTEAFF.

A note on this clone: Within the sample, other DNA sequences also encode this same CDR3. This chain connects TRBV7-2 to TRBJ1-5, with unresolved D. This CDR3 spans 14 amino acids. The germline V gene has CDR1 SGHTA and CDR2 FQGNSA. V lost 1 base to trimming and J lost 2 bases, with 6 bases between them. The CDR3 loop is CASSLERGNQPQHF. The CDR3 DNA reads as TGTGCCAGCAGCTTAGAACGCGGCAATCAGCCCCAGCATTTT.

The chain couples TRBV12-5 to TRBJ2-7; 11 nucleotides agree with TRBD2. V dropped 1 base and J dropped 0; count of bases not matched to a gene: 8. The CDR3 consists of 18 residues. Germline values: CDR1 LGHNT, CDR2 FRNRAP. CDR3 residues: CASGLENSGTSGSYEQYF. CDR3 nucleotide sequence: TGTGCTAGTGGTTTGGAGAACTCCGGGACTAGCGGCTCCTACGAGCAGTACTTC.

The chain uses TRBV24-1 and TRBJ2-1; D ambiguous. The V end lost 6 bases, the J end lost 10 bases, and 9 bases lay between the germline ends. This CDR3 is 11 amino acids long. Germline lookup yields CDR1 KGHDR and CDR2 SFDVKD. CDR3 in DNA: TGTGCCACCAGTCTATTCGGGGAGCAGTTCTTC. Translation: CATSLFGEQFF.

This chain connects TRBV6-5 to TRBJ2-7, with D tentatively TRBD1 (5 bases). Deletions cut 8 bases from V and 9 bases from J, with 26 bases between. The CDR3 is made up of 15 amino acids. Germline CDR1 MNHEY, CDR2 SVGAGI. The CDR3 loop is CASSPSQTATLGQYF. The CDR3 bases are TGTGCCAGCTCACCATCCCAGACAGCGACCCTCGGGCAGTACTTC.

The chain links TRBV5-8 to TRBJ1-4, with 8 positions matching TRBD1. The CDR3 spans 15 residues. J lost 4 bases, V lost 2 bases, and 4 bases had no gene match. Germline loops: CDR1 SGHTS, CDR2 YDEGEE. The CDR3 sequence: CASSLGQGLNEKLFF. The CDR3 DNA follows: TGTGCCAGCAGCTTAGGACAGGGACTTAATGAAAAACTGTTTTTT.

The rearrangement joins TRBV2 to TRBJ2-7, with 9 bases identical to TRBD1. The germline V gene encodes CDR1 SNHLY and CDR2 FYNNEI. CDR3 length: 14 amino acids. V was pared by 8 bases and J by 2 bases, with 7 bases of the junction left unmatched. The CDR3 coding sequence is TGTGCCAGCTGGGGGACAGGGACGGCCTACGAGCAGTACTTC. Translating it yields CASWGTGTAYEQYF. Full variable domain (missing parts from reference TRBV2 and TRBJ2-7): EPEVTQTPSHQVTQMGQEVILRCVPISNHLYFYWYRQILGQKVEFLVSFYNNEISEKSEIFDDQFSVERPDGSNFTLKIRSTKLEDSAMYFCASWGTGTAYEQYFGPGTRLTVT.

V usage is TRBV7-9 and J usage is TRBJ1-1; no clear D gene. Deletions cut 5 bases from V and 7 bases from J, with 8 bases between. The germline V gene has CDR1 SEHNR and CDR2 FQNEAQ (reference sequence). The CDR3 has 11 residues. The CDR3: CASSLQYEAFF. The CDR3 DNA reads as TGTGCCAGCAGCCTTCAGTATGAAGCTTTCTTT.

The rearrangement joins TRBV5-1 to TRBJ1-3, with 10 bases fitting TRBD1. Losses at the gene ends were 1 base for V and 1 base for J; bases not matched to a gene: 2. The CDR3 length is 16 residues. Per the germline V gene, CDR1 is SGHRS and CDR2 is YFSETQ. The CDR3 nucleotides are TGCGCCAGCAGCTTGTGGGACAGGGGATCTGGAAACACCATATATTTT. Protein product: CASSLWDRGSGNTIYF.

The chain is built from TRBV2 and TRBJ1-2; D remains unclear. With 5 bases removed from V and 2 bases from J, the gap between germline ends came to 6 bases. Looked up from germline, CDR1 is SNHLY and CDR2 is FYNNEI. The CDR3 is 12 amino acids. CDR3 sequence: CASSIVNYGYTF. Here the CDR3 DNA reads TGTGCCAGCAGTATCGTAAACTATGGCTACACCTTC.

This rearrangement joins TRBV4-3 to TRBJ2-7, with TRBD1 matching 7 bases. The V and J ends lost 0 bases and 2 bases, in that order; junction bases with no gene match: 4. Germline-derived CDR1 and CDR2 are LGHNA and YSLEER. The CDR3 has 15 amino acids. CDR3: CASSQDPQGAYEQYF. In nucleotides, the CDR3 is TGCGCCAGCAGCCAAGATCCCCAGGGGGCCTACGAGCAGTACTTC.

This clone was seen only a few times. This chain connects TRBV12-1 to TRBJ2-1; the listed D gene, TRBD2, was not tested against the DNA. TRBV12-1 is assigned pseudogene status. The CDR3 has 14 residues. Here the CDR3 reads CAEGPAGGPWEQFF. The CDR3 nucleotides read TGTGCAGAGGGGCCAGCGGGAGGGCCTTGGGAGCAGTTCTTC.

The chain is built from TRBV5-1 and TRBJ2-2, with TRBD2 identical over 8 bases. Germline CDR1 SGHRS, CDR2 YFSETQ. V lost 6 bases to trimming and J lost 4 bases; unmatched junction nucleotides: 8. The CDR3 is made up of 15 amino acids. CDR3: CASIREGGSTGELFF. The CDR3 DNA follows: TGCGCCAGCATCCGGGAGGGGGGCAGCACCGGGGAGCTGTTTTTT.

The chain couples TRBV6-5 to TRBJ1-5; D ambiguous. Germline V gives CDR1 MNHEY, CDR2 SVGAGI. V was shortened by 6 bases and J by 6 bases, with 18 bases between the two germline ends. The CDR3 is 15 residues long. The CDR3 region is CASRREVKKAQPQHF. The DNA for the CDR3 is TGTGCCAGCAGACGGGAGGTTAAAAAAGCTCAGCCCCAGCATTTT.

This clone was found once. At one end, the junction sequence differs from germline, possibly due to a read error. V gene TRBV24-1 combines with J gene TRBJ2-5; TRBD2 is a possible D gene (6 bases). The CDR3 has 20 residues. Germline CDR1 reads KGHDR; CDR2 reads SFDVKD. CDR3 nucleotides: TGTGCCACCAGTGACCGCCCGAAACCCGGCTTGGAGGGAGGCCAAGGGACCCAGTACTTC. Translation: CATSDRPKPGLEGGQGTQYF.

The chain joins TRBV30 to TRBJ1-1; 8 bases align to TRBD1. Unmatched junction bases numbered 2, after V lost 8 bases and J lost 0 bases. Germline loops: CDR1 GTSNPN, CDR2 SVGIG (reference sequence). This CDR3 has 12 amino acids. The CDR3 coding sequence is TGTGCCAGGGACAGGATGAACACTGAAGCTTTCTTT. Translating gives CARDRMNTEAFF. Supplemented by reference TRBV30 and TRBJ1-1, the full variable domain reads SQTIHQWPATLVQPVGSPLSLECTVEGTSNPNLYWYRQAAGRGLQLLFYSVGIGQISSEVPQNLSASRPQDRQFILSSKKLLLSDSGFYLCARDRMNTEAFFGQGTRLTVV.

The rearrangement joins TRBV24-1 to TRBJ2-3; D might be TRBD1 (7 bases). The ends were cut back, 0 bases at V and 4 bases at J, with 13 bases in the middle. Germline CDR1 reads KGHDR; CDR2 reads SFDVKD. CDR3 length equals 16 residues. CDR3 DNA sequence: TGTGCCACCAGTGATTTGGGAGGGGGCCAGGCAGATACGCAGTATTTT. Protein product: CATSDLGGGQADTQYF.

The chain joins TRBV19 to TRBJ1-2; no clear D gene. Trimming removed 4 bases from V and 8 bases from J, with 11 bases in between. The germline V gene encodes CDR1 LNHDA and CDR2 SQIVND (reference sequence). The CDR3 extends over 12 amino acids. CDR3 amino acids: CASSTLGSGYTF. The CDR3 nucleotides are TGTGCCAGTAGTACCCTCGGGAGCGGCTACACCTTC.

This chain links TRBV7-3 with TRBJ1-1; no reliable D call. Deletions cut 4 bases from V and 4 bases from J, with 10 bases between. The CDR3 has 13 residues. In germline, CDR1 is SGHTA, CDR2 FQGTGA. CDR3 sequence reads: CASSSTRITEAFF. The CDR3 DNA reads TGTGCCAGCAGCTCGACAAGGATCACTGAAGCTTTCTTT. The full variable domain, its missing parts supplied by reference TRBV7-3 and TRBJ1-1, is GAGVSQTPSNKVTEKGKYVELRCDPISGHTALYWYRQSLGQGPEFLIYFQGTGAADDSGLPNDRFFAVRPEGSVSTLKIQRTERGDSAVYLCASSSTRITEAFFGQGTRLTVV.

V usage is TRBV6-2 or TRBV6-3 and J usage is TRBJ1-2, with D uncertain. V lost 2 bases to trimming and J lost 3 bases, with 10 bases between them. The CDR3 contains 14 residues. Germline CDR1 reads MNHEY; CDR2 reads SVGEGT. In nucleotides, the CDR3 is TGTGCCAGCAGTTACGAGCGAGGGTACTATGGCTACACCTTC. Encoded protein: CASSYERGYYGYTF.

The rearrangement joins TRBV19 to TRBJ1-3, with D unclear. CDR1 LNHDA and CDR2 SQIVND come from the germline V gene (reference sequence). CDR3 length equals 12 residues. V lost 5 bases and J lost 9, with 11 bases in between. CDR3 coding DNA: TGTGCCAGTAGTGAGGGCTTGGGCACCATATATTTT. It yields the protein CASSEGLGTIYF.

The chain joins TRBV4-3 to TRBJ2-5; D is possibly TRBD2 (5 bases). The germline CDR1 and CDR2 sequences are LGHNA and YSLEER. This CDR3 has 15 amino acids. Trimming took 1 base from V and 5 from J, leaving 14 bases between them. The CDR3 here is CASSQVARRRETQYF. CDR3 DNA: TGCGCCAGCAGCCAAGTTGCGCGCCGGAGGGAGACCCAGTACTTC.

The CDR3 spells CASSQDRGLGEAFF. In DNA form, the CDR3 reads TGTGCCAGCAGCCAAGACAGGGGGCTGGGTGAAGCTTTCTTT. The rearrangement links TRBV3-1 (or the pseudogene TRBV3-2) to TRBJ1-1, with 8 bases fitting TRBD1. This CDR3 has 14 amino acids. CDR1 and CDR2 from the germline V gene are LGHDT and YNNKEL (reference sequence). With V trimmed by 0 bases and J by 7 bases, 4 bases remained unmatched.

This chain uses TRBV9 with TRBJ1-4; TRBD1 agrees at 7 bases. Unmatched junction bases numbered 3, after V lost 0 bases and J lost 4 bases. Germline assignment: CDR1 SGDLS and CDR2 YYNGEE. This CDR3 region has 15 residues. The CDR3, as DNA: TGTGCCAGCAGCGTAGTAGGGACAGATAATGAAAAACTGTTTTTT. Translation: CASSVVGTDNEKLFF.

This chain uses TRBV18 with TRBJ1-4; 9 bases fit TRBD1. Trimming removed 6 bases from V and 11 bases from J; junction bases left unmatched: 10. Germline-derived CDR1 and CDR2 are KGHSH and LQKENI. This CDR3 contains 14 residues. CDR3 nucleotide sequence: TGTGCCAGCTCTCCGACAGGGGGAAAAAGGAAACTGTTTTTT. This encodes CASSPTGGKRKLFF.